This T cell receptor beta chain was sequenced in a study of T cell responses to AZD1222 COVID-19 vaccine. Libraries were prepared by immunoSEQ multiplex PCR; TCRdb keeps only in-frame clonotypes and omits some of them. The table lists 200,000 to 250,000 clones, roughly 94% of them singletons. This clone was detected only a few times. Germline V gene data show CDR1 as MNHEY and CDR2 as SVGAGI. This CDR3 has 14 amino acids. The junction had 6 bases not matched to a gene; V was cut back by 5 bases and J by 5 bases. This TCR came from an adult who received the MenACWY meningococcal vaccine as a control. The sample here was peripheral blood, taken 28 days after the second dose of the MenACWY control vaccine. This chain joins TRBV6-5 and TRBJ2-5; 9 bases agree with TRBD1. As DNA, the CDR3 is TGTGCCAGCAGTCGGGACAGGGATAGGGAGACCCAGTACTTC. It yields the protein CASSRDRDRETQYF.